The 3 T cell receptor beta chains given below trace back to one sample, sequenced in a study of T cell responses to AZD1222 COVID-19 vaccine. Clones were read by immunoSEQ multiplex PCR, and TCRdb kept only the in-frame ones, dropping some. The sample lists 95,000 to 110,000 clones; around 90% were seen once. This specimen was peripheral blood, taken on day 0 of AZD1222 vaccination. The receptors here all came from an adult in good health.

This clone was seen once. The rearrangement joins TRBV2 to TRBJ2-3; D call uncertain. This CDR3 contains 14 residues. Trimming took off 5 bases at V and 0 bases at J, with 9 bases between the two ends. CDR1 and CDR2 (germline): SNHLY, FYNNEI. The CDR3 sequence: CASSRRTSTDTQYF. CDR3 nucleotide sequence: TGTGCCAGCAGTAGGCGCACCAGCACAGATACGCAGTATTTT.

The V gene is TRBV30, the J gene TRBJ2-7; D is ambiguous. The germline gives CDR1 GTSNPN, CDR2 SVGIG (reference sequence). V gave up 3 bases and J gave up 6 bases, with 12 bases separating them. The CDR3 runs to 12 residues. The CDR3 coding sequence is TGTGCCTGGAGAGGAGCCCGAACCGAGCAGTACTTC. Translating gives CAWRGARTEQYF.

This clone was detected only a few times. Written as DNA, the CDR3 is TGTGCCAGTAGTCTGGGGGGGGTCGAGACCCAGTACTTC. The encoded protein is CASSLGGVETQYF. The chain recombines TRBV19 with TRBJ2-5, with 7 bases that match TRBD2. The germline V gene has CDR1 LNHDA and CDR2 SQIVND (reference sequence). With V trimmed by 5 bases and J by 5 bases, 5 bases remained unmatched. The CDR3 extends over 13 amino acids.